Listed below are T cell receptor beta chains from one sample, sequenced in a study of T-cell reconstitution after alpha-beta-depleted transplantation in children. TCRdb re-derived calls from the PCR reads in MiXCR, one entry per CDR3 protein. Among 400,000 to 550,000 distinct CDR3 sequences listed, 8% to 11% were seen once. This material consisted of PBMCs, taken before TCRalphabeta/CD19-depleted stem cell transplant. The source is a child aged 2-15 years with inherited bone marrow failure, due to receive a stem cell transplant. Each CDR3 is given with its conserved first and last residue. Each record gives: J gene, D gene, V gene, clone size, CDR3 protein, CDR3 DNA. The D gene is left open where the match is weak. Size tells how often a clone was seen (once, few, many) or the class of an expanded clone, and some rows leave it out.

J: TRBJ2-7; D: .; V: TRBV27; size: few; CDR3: CASSSLTGYYEQYF; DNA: TGTGCCAGCAGTTCTCTTACAGGTTACTACGAGCAGTACTTC
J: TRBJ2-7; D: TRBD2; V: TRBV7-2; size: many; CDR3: CASRATSGSYEQYF; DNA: TGTGCCAGCAGGGCGACTAGCGGGAGCTACGAGCAGTACTTC
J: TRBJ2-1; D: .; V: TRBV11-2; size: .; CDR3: CASSVVSGTLRKLDEQFF; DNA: TGTGCCAGCAGCGTCGTTTCCGGGACTCTCCGAAAACTGGATGAGCAGTTCTTC
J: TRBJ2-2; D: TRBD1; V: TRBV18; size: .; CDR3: CASSTGQGTGELFF; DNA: TGTGCCAGCTCAACAGGACAGGGCACCGGGGAGCTGTTTTTT
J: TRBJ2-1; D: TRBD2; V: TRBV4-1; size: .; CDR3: CASSHPSTSGATKIYNEQFF; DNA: TGCGCCAGCAGCCACCCGAGTACTAGCGGGGCGACCAAAATATACAATGAGCAGTTCTTC
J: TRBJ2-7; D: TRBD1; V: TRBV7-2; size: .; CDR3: CASVSYRGFAYEQYF; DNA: TGTGCCAGCGTATCCTACAGGGGGTTTGCCTACGAGCAGTACTTC
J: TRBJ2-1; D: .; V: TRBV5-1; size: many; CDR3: CASSFLPGTYNEQFF; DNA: TGCGCCAGCAGCTTTCTACCGGGAACCTACAATGAGCAGTTCTTC
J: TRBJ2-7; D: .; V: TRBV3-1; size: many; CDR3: CASSPMNVYEQYF; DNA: TGTGCCAGCAGCCCCATGAACGTCTACGAGCAGTACTTC
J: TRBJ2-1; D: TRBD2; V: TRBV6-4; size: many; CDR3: CASRGLAGSGEQFF; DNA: TGTGCCAGCAGAGGACTAGCGGGGTCGGGTGAGCAGTTCTTC
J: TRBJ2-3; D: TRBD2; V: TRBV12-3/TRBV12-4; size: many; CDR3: CASSLASGGQDTQYF; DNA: TGTGCCAGCAGCTTGGCTAGCGGGGGTCAGGATACGCAGTATTTT
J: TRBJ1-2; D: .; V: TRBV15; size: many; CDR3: CATSRVPGYGYTF; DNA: TGTGCCACCAGCAGAGTCCCGGGCTATGGCTACACCTTC
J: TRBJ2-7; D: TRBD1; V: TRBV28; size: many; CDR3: CASNYPGQASYEQYF; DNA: TGTGCCAGCAATTATCCGGGACAGGCCTCCTACGAGCAGTACTTC
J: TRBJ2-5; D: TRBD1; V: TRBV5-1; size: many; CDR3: CASTRQGQETQYF; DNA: TGCGCCAGCACCAGACAGGGGCAAGAGACCCAGTACTTC
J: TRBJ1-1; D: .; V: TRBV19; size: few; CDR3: CASSMTGRGAEAFF; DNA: TGTGCCAGTAGTATGACAGGTAGGGGAGCTGAAGCTTTCTTT
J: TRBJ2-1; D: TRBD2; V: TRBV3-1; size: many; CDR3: CASSQGDYAGYEQFF; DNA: TGTGCCAGCAGCCAAGGGGACTATGCCGGATATGAGCAGTTCTTC
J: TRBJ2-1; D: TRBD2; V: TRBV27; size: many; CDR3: CASSPSGFYNEQFF; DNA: TGTGCCAGCAGCCCTAGCGGGTTCTACAATGAGCAGTTCTTC
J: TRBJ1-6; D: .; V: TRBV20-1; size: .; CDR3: CSAGEQVSYNSPLHF; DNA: TGCAGTGCTGGAGAACAGGTCTCCTATAATTCACCCCTCCACTTT
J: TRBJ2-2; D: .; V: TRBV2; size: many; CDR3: CASRGGRSTGELFF; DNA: TGTGCCAGCAGGGGGGGACGGAGCACCGGGGAGCTGTTTTTT
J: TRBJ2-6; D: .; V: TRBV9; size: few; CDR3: CASSDSVKNSGANVLTF; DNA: TGTGCCAGCAGCGATTCAGTTAAGAACTCTGGGGCCAACGTCCTGACTTTC
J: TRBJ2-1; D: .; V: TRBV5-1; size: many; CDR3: CASSPAPGPYNEQFF; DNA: TGCGCCAGCAGCCCAGCGCCGGGGCCTTACAATGAGCAGTTCTTC
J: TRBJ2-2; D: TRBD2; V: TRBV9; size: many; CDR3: CASRGLAGGSSGELFF; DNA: TGTGCCAGCAGGGGACTAGCGGGAGGGTCGTCCGGGGAGCTGTTTTTT
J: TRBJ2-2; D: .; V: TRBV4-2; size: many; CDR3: CASSQGSLYHTGELFF; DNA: TGTGCCAGCAGCCAAGGGAGTCTATATCACACCGGGGAGCTGTTTTTT
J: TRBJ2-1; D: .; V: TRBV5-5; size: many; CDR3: CASSLVGFQEQFF; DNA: TGTGCCAGCAGCTTGGTCGGGTTCCAGGAGCAGTTCTTC
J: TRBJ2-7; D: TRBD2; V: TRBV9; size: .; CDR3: CARSVTSGNYEQYF; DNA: TGTGCCAGGAGCGTAACTAGCGGGAACTACGAGCAGTACTTC
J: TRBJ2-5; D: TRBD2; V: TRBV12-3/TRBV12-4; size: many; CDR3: CASSLLIRGEETQYF; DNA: TGTGCCAGCAGTTTACTGATTCGGGGGGAAGAGACCCAGTACTTC
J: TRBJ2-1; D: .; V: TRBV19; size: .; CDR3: CASSIGYMGNNEQFF; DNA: TGTGCCAGTAGTATAGGCTATATGGGCAACAATGAGCAGTTCTTC
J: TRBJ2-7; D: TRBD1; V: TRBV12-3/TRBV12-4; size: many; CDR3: CASSRTGLHEQYF; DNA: TGTGCCAGCAGTCGGACAGGGCTGCACGAGCAGTACTTC
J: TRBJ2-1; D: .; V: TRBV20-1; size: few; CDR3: CSAREMGLSYNEQFF; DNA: TGCAGTGCTAGAGAAATGGGGCTCTCCTACAATGAGCAGTTCTTC
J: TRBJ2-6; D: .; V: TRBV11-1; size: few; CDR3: CASSYFTSVGSGANVLTF; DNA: TGTGCCAGCAGCTATTTCACCTCCGTAGGCTCTGGGGCCAACGTCCTGACTTTC
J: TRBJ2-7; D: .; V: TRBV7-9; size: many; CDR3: CASSSLAPEQYF; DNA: TGTGCCAGCAGCAGCCTCGCACCCGAGCAGTACTTC
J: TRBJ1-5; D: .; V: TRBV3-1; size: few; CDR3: CASSQDPGYNQPQHF; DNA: TGTGCCAGCAGCCAAGATCCCGGGTACAATCAGCCCCAGCATTTT
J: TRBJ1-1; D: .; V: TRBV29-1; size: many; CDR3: CSVWGGVITEAFF; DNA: TGCAGCGTCTGGGGGGGGGTGATCACTGAAGCTTTCTTT